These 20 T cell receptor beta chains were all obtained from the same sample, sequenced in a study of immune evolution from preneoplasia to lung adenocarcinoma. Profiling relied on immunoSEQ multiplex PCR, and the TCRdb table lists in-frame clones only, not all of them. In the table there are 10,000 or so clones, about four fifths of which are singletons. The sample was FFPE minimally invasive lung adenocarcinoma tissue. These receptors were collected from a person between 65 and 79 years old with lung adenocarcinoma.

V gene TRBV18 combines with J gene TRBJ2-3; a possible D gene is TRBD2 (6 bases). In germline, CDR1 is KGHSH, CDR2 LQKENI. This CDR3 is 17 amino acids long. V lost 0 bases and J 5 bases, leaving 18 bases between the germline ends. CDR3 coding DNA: TGTGCCAGCTCACCACCGGGGAGGTTTTCCGCTGGAGATACGCAGTATTTT. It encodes CASSPPGRFSAGDTQYF. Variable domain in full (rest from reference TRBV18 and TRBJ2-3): NAGVMQNPRHLVRRRGQEARLRCSPMKGHSHVYWYRQLPEEGLKFMVYLQKENIIDESGMPKERFSAEFPKEGPSILRIQQVVRGDSAAYFCASSPPGRFSAGDTQYFGPGTRLTVL.

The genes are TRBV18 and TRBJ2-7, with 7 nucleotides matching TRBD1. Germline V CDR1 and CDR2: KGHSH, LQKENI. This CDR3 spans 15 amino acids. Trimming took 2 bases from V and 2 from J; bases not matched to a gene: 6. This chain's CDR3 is CASSPTTGSAYEQYF. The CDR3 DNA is TGTGCCAGCTCACCAACGACAGGGTCGGCCTACGAGCAGTACTTC.

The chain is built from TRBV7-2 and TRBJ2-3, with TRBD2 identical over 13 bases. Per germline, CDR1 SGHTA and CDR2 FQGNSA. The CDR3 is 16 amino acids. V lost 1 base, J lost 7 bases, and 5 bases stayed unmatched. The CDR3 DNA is TGTGCCAGCAGCTTAGAGGGGACTAGCGGGGCCTATACGCAGTATTTT. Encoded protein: CASSLEGTSGAYTQYF. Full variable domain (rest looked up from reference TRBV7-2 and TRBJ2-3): GAGVSQSPSNKVTEKGKDVELRCDPISGHTALYWYRQSLGQGLEFLIYFQGNSAPDKSGLPSDRFSAERTGGSVSTLTIQRTQQEDSAVYLCASSLEGTSGAYTQYFGPGTRLTVL.

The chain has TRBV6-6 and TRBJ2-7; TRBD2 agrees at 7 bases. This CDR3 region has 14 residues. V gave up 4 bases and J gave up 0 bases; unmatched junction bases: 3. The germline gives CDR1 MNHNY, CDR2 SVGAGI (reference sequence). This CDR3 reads CASSLAGASYEQYF. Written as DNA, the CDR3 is TGTGCCAGCAGTTTGGCGGGAGCCTCCTACGAGCAGTACTTC.

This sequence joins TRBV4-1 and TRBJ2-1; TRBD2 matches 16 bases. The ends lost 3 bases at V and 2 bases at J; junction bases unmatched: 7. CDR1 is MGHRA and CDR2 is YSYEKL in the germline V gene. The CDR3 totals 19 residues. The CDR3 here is CASSHPGGLAGGTYNEQFF. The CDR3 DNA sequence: TGCGCCAGCAGCCACCCGGGGGGACTAGCGGGGGGGACCTACAATGAGCAGTTCTTC.

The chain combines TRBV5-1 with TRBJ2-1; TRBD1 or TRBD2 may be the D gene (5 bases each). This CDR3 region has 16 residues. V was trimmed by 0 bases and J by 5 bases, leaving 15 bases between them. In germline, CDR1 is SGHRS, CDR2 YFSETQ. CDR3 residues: CASSLGPGAVHNEQFF. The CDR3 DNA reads TGCGCCAGCAGCTTGGGCCCCGGGGCGGTTCACAATGAGCAGTTCTTC.

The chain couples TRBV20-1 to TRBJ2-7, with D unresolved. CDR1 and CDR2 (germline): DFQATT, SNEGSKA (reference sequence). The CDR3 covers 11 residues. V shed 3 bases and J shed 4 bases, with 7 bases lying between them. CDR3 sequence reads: CSASIQYEQYF. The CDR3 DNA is TGCAGTGCTAGTATTCAATACGAGCAGTACTTC.

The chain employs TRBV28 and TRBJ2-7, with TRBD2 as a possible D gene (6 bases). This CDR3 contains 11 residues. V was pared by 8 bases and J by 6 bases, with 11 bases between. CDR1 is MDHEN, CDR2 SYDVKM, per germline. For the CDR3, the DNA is TGTGCCAGCGCTCTGCGGGGCGAGCAGTACTTC. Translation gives CASALRGEQYF.

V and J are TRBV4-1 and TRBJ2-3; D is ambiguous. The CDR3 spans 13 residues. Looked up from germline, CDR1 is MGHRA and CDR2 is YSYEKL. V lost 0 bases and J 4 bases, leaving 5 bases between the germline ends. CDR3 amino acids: CASSQDPPDTQYF. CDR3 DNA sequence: TGCGCCAGCAGCCAAGATCCCCCAGATACGCAGTATTTT.

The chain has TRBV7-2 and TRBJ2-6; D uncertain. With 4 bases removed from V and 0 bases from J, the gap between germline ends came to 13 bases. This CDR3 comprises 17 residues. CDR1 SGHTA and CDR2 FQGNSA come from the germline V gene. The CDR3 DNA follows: TGTGCCAGCAGCTCATCGGCGATTAGCTCTGGGGCCAACGTCCTGACTTTC. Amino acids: CASSSSAISSGANVLTF.

DNA for the CDR3: TGTGCCAGCTCACCCCAAACAGGGAATCAGCCCCAGCATTTT. Its translation: CASSPQTGNQPQHF. The V and J genes are TRBV18 and TRBJ1-5, with D perhaps TRBD1 (6 bases). Germline CDR1 is KGHSH and CDR2 is LQKENI. Trimming cost V 3 bases and J 4 bases, with 10 bases left between them. The CDR3 sequence is 14 residues long.

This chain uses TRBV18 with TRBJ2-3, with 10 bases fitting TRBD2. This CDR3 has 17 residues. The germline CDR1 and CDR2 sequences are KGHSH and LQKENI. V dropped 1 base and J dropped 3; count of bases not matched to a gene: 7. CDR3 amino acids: CASSPRLAGVETDTQYF. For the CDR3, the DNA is TGTGCCAGCTCACCACGGCTAGCGGGAGTGGAAACAGATACGCAGTATTTT.

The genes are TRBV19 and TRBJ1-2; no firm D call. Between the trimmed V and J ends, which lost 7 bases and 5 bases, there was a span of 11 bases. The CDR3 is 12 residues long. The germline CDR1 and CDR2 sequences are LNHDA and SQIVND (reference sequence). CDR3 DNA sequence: TGTGCCAGTACGTTTGGGCCATATGGCTACACCTTC. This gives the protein CASTFGPYGYTF.

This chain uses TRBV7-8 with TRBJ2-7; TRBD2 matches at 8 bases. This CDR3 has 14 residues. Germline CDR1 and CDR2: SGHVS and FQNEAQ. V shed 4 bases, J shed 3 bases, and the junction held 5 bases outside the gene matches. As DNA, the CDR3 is TGTGCCAGCAGCTCCCGGGGGGGGAACTACGAGCAGTACTTC. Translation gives CASSSRGGNYEQYF.

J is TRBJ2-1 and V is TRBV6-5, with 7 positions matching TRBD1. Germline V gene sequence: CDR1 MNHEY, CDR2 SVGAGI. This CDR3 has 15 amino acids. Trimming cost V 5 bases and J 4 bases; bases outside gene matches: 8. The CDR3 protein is CASSLGQMAYNEQFF. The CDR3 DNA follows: TGTGCCAGCAGTCTGGGACAGATGGCGTACAATGAGCAGTTCTTC.

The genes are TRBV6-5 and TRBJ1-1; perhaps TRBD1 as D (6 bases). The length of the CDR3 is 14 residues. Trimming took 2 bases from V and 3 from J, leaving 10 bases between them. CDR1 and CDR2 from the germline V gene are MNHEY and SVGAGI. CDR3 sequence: CASSYRGRDTEAFF. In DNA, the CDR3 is TGTGCCAGCAGTTACAGGGGGAGGGACACTGAAGCTTTCTTT.

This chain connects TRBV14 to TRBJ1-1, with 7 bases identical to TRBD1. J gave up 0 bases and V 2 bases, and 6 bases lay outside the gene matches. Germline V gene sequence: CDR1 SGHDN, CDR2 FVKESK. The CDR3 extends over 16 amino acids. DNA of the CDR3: TGTGCCAGCAGCCAATATAAGGGACAGATGAACACTGAAGCTTTCTTT. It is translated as CASSQYKGQMNTEAFF.

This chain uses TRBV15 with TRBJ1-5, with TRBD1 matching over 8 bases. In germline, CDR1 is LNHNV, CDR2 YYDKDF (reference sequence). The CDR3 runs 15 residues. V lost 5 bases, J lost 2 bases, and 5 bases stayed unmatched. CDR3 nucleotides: TGTGCCACCAGCCTGGACAGGGCAGGCAATCAGCCCCAGCATTTT. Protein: CATSLDRAGNQPQHF.

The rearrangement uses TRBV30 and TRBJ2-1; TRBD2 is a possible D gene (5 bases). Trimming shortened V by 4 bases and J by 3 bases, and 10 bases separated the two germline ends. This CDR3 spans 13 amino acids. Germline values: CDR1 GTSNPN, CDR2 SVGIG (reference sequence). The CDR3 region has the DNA TGTGCCTGGAAAGCGGTAGTCTACAATGAGCAGTTCTTC. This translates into CAWKAVVYNEQFF.

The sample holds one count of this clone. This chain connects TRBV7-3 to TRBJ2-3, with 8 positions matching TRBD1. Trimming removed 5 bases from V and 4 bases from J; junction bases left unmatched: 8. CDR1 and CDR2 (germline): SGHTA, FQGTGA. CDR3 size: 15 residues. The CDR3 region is CASSRGQGWADTQYF. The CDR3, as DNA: TGTGCCAGCAGCCGAGGACAGGGTTGGGCAGATACGCAGTATTTT.